The 8 T cell receptor beta chains below were found in one sample sequenced in a study of blood T cell repertoires in COVID-19. Libraries were prepared by immunoSEQ multiplex PCR; TCRdb keeps only in-frame clonotypes and omits some of them. Of about 330,000 clones listed, about 90% are singletons. Sequencing input: PBMCs or T cells enriched from blood (not recorded which). These receptors all stem from a woman aged 25 to 39 who had recovered from COVID-19.

This clone came up once. The rearrangement joins TRBV7-2 to TRBJ2-2; perhaps TRBD2 as D (6 bases). V lost 2 bases and J 5 bases, leaving 15 bases between the germline ends. The V gene's germline CDR1 is SGHTA and CDR2 FQGNSA. There are 16 residues in the CDR3. The CDR3 region is CASSLSGTLRTGELFF. The CDR3 DNA reads as TGTGCCAGCAGCTTATCAGGGACTCTCAGAACCGGGGAGCTGTTTTTT.

The J gene is TRBJ2-1, the V gene TRBV2; no clear D gene. CDR3 length equals 12 residues. Trimming pared 7 bases from V and 9 bases from J, leaving 13 bases between. Germline loops: CDR1 SNHLY, CDR2 FYNNEI. CDR3 nucleotides: TGTGCCAGCATAGATGATCTCACTGAGCAGTTCTTC. Translating it yields CASIDDLTEQFF.

The chain links TRBV4-1 to TRBJ1-4; D uncertain. With 1 base removed from V and 3 bases from J, the gap between germline ends came to 9 bases. Germline V gives CDR1 MGHRA, CDR2 YSYEKL. The CDR3 consists of 15 residues. The CDR3 bases are TGCGCCAGCAGCCAAGTTAGTGCGGCTAATGAAAAACTGTTTTTT. This translates into CASSQVSAANEKLFF.

In this sample, this clone turned up a few times. V gene TRBV7-8 combines with J gene TRBJ2-7, with 9 bases aligning to TRBD1. The CDR3 totals 15 residues. CDR1 and CDR2 (germline): SGHVS, FQNEAQ. V was clipped by 1 base and J by 5 bases; unmatched bases: 6. The CDR3 sequence: CASSLEGQGINEQYF. In DNA, the CDR3 is TGTGCCAGCAGCTTAGAGGGACAGGGCATCAACGAGCAGTACTTC.

This clone was picked up one time. The CDR3 reads CASSSGSSGGAGDTQYF. The CDR3 nucleotides read TGTGCCAGCAGCTCGGGGTCTAGCGGGGGGGCCGGAGATACGCAGTATTTT. J is TRBJ2-3 and V is TRBV5-4; 12 nucleotides line up with TRBD2. The CDR3 runs 17 residues. V lost 3 bases and J lost 5; bases outside the gene matches: 10. Per the germline V gene, CDR1 is SGHNT and CDR2 is YYREEE (reference sequence).

The CDR3 bases are TGCGCCAGCAGCTTGGGGGCATCGGGCAGGGCTGGAAACACCATATATTTT. As protein: CASSLGASGRAGNTIYF. This chain uses TRBV5-1 with TRBJ1-3; possibly TRBD1 for D (5 bases). The V end lost 0 bases, the J end lost 2 bases, and 15 bases lay between the germline ends. Germline-derived CDR1 and CDR2 are SGHRS and YFSETQ. The CDR3 is made up of 17 amino acids.

This sequence joins TRBV7-9 and TRBJ2-7; perhaps TRBD1 as D (5 bases). V lost 5 bases to trimming and J lost 2 bases, with 22 bases between them. The germline CDR1 and CDR2 sequences are SEHNR and FQNEAQ (reference sequence). The CDR3 loop spans 17 amino acids. The CDR3 is CASSRHPIGQGTYEQYF. The CDR3 DNA reads TGTGCCAGCAGCCGACACCCGATTGGGCAGGGAACCTACGAGCAGTACTTC.

The CDR3 spells CASSPGTASGYGYTF. The CDR3 nucleotides are TGTGCCAGTAGTCCCGGGACAGCGAGCGGCTATGGCTACACCTTC. The rearrangement links TRBV19 to TRBJ1-2; 7 bases are a match to TRBD1. Germline V gives CDR1 LNHDA, CDR2 SQIVND (reference sequence). The CDR3 totals 15 residues. V trimming: 5 bases; J trimming: 4 bases; junction bases outside the gene matches: 10. Looking up the rest from reference TRBV19 and TRBJ1-2 gives the full variable domain: DGGITQSPKYLFRKEGQNVTLSCEQNLNHDAMYWYRQDPGQGLRLIYYSQIVNDFQKGDIAEGYSVSREKKESFPLTVTSAQKNPTAFYLCASSPGTASGYGYTFGSGTRLTVV.